This T cell receptor beta chain was sequenced during a study of blood T cell repertoires in COVID-19 (TCRdb year 2020). Notes on the research overall: Collaborator samples came from the United States, Italy and Spain and covered acute and convalescent phases of COVID-19. The prospective study material was composed of cDNA or gDNA derived from T cells, B-cell-depleted T cells, or PBMCs. The dataset comprised deeply sampled blood TCRbeta repertoires from subjects exposed to, actively infected with, or recovered from COVID-19. A freely available public database, intended as a resource for researchers studying the immune response to SARS-CoV-2, is where the repertoires were released. Samples came from the ongoing ImmuneRACE study (first 160 participants) plus 1,254 subjects from 6 global collaborators. A de-identified subject ID, COVID-19 status, age in years and sex were almost always included in the sample metadata. Where available, HLA class I and class II types were taken from metadata supplied by the sample provider and were not determined by assay-based typing. Results and caveats for the whole study, not just this receptor: Clinical and demographic metadata were provided uncurated, with the amount varying by source and participant.

TCRbeta CDR3 regions were amplified from genomic DNA using the immunoSEQ Assay, a bias-controlled multiplex PCR. As for how the authors treated the data: The number of nucleated cells in each sample was estimated from the amplification of reference gene primers within the assay. To quantify the absolute abundance of each unique TCRbeta CDR3 rearrangement, sequence reads were collapsed and filtered. Productive Simpson clonality was computed per sample as the square root of Simpson's diversity index over productive rearrangements. This is the immuneACCESS table as TCRdb keeps it, with only in-frame sequences that have V and J called. A part of the clones is gone; compared with another copy, unresolved V genes explain less than half, and the rest is unexplained. V, J and clone size are taken as reported in that table, and D and trimming were inferred from the DNA itself. The sample contains around 100,000 clones, around four fifths of them found a single time. The biggest ten clones account for 4% to 6% of the sample.

In the germline V gene (reference sequence), CDR1 corresponds to SSHAT and CDR2 to FNYEAQ. Including the terminal cysteine and phenylalanine, the CDR3 comprises 14 residues. Only the CDR3 DNA is retained, 42 bases long and in frame from the first base. For this clone: The target of this receptor is not known. The junction departs from the called germline gene at one end, perhaps through a read error.

Whole blood was collected in K2EDTA tubes by collaborating institutions according to the institutions' own protocols. Collaborator samples were shipped for TCRbeta analysis as frozen whole blood, isolated PBMCs, or DNA extracted from either sample type. Input material: peripheral blood. This TCR derives from a man aged 60 to 69 with acute or convalescent COVID-19. The chain employs TRBV7-7 and TRBJ2-1; TRBD2 might be the D gene, on 6 matching bases. The CDR3 protein is CASSLRERHNEQFF. Here is the DNA: TGTGCTAGCAGCTTACGGGAGAGGCACAATGAGCAGTTCTTC.